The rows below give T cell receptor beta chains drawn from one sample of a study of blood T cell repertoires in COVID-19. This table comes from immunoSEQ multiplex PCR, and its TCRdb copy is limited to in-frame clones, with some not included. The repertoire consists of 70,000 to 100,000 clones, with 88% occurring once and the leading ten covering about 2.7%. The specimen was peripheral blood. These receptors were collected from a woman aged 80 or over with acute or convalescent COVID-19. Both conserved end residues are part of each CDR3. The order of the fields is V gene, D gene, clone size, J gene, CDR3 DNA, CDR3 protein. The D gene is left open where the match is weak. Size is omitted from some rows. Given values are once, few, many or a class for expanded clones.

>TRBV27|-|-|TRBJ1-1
TGTGCCAGCAGTTTGGGGCCCGGGACAAAAGCTTTCTTT
CASSLGPGTKAFF
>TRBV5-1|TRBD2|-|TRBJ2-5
TGCGCCAGCAGCCTGAGGGGACTAGCGGGAGTCCGGGAGACCCAGTACTTC
CASSLRGLAGVRETQYF
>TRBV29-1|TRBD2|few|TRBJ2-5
TGCAGCGCTTCTAGCGGTCAAGAGACCCAGTACTTC
CSASSGQETQYF
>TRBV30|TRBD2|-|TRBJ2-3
TGTGCCTGGAGTGCGATCCGGCGGGGGGGCACAGATACGCAGTATTTT
CAWSAIRRGGTDTQYF
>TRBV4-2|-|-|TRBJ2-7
TGTGCCAGCAGCCAAGGTGGCGGGGGCCTACGCGAGCAGTACTTC
CASSQGGGGLREQYF
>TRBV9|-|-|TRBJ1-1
TGTGCCAGCAGCGCGAGAGGGAACACTGAAGCTTTCTTT
CASSARGNTEAFF
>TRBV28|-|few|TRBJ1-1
TGTGCCAGCAGTTTACGGCTACCGGGGAACACTGAAGCTTTCTTT
CASSLRLPGNTEAFF
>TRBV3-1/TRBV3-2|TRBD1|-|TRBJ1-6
TGTGCCAGCAGCCAGGGGACAGAGAATTCACCCCTCCACTTT
CASSQGTENSPLHF
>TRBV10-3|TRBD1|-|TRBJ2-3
TGTGCCATCAGCCGGGACAGGAGCACAGATACGCAGTATTTT
CAISRDRSTDTQYF
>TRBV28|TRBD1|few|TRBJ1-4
TGTGCCAGCAGTTTCCACTTCTCGACAGGGCTGGGGGAAAAACTGTTTTTT
CASSFHFSTGLGEKLFF
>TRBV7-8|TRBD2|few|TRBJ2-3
TGTGCCAGCAGCCACCAAACTCGGACTAGCGGGAAAAACACAGATACGCAGTATTTT
CASSHQTRTSGKNTDTQYF
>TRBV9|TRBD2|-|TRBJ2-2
TGTGCCAGCAGCGAGAATCTAGCGGGAGCTTCAGGGGAGCTGTTTTTT
CASSENLAGASGELFF
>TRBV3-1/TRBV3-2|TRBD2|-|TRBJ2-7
TGTGCCAGCAGCCCAGCGGGGTCATCCTACGAGCAGTACTTC
CASSPAGSSYEQYF
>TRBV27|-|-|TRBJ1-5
TGTGCCAGCAGTTTGGAGGGTCGGAGCAATCAGCCCCAGCATTTT
CASSLEGRSNQPQHF
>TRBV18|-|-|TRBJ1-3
TGTGCCAGCTCACTTGGGCTGAGCTCTGGAAACACCATATATTTT
CASSLGLSSGNTIYF
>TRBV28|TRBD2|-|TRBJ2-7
TGTGCCAGCCTAGGTAGCGGGAGTGCTTACGAGCAGTACTTC
CASLGSGSAYEQYF